The 8 T cell receptor beta chains below come from one sample, sequenced in a study of cytomegalovirus exposure and HLA in healthy donors. The study ran its PCR with 60 Vbeta and 13 Jbeta primers. Some clones are missing from TCRdb's copy, which holds only in-frame ones; the method was immunoSEQ multiplex PCR. The sample includes around 91,000 clones, approximately 64% of them seen just once. Sequencing input: PBMCs. All receptors come from a man between 60 and 70 years old in good health and CMV-seronegative.

The chain joins TRBV5-1 to TRBJ1-1, with D maybe TRBD1 (6 bases). The CDR3 totals 15 residues. Looked up from germline, CDR1 is SGHRS and CDR2 is YFSETQ. The V and J ends lost 1 base and 3 bases respectively, with 13 bases between them. The CDR3 DNA is TGCGCCAGCAGCTTGAGCGGGGGGGCGGACACTGAAGCTTTCTTT. Protein sequence: CASSLSGGADTEAFF. Together with reference TRBV5-1 and TRBJ1-1, the CDR3 gives the full variable domain: KAGVTQTPRYLIKTRGQQVTLSCSPISGHRSVSWYQQTPGQGLQFLFEYFSETQRNKGNFPGRFSGRQFSNSRSEMNVSTLELGDSALYLCASSLSGGADTEAFFGQGTRLTVV.

V and J are TRBV6-4 and TRBJ2-3; TRBD2 matches at 8 bases. The CDR3 runs 16 residues. J gave up 3 bases and V 4 bases, and 9 bases lay outside the gene matches. Per the germline V gene, CDR1 is MRHNA and CDR2 is SNTAGT. This CDR3 is CASSAQAGEGTDTQYF. In DNA form, the CDR3 reads TGTGCCAGCAGTGCCCAAGCGGGGGAGGGGACAGATACGCAGTATTTT.

With regard to this clone: Other nucleotide sequences from this sample produce the same CDR3. The gene calls are TRBV7-9 and TRBJ2-3, with 9 bases that match TRBD1. Germline CDR1 and CDR2: SEHNR and FQNEAQ (reference sequence). The CDR3 is 15 residues long. Trimming at V came to 3 bases and at J to 0 bases, leaving 1 base not matched to a gene. The CDR3: CASSLGTGSTDTQYF. CDR3 in DNA: TGTGCCAGCAGCTTGGGGACAGGGAGCACAGATACGCAGTATTTT.

This clone was picked up a small number of times. The genes are TRBV7-8 and TRBJ2-7; 7 nucleotides line up with TRBD1. Germline trimming cut 5 bases from V and 7 bases from J; bases unmatched to any gene: 14. Per the germline V gene, CDR1 is SGHVS and CDR2 is FQNEAQ. The CDR3 length is 15 residues. As DNA, the CDR3 is TGTGCCAGCAGCCTACCGACAGGGCAGGTGGGGGAGCAGTACTTC. Translated: CASSLPTGQVGEQYF.

This clone occurred once. The chain carries TRBV11-2 and TRBJ1-1; tentative D call: TRBD1 (6 bases). V shed 4 bases and J shed 5 bases, with 17 bases lying between them. This CDR3 spans 15 amino acids. Germline-derived CDR1 and CDR2 are SGHAT and FQNNGV. The CDR3, as DNA: TGTGCCAGCAGCTCCCGACAGGACACCCGGACTGAAGCTTTCTTT. The encoded protein is CASSSRQDTRTEAFF.

V and J are TRBV5-4 and TRBJ1-2; 7 nucleotides match TRBD1. Germline assignment: CDR1 SGHNT and CDR2 YYREEE (reference sequence). Trimming took 4 bases from V and 4 from J; bases not matched to a gene: 4. The CDR3 has 13 residues. CDR3 residues: CASSDPGGYGYTF. CDR3 sequence (DNA): TGTGCCAGCAGCGACCCAGGGGGCTATGGCTACACCTTC.

This clone was observed once. The J gene is TRBJ2-7, the V gene TRBV6-6; the D gene is possibly TRBD1 (5 bases). The CDR3 totals 12 residues. Germline CDR1 reads MNHNY; CDR2 reads SVGAGI (reference sequence). V was pared by 6 bases and J by 0 bases, with 6 bases between. This CDR3 reads CASSDSSYEQYF. CDR3 in DNA: TGTGCCAGCAGCGACAGCTCCTACGAGCAGTACTTC.

V gene TRBV7-3 combines with J gene TRBJ2-3; TRBD1 matches at 10 bases. The junction had 8 bases not matched to a gene; V was cut back by 5 bases and J by 6 bases. In germline, CDR1 is SGHTA, CDR2 FQGTGA. The CDR3 covers 15 residues. The CDR3 here is CASSARQGAYDTQYF. The CDR3 nucleotides are TGTGCCAGCAGCGCTCGACAGGGGGCGTATGATACGCAGTATTTT.